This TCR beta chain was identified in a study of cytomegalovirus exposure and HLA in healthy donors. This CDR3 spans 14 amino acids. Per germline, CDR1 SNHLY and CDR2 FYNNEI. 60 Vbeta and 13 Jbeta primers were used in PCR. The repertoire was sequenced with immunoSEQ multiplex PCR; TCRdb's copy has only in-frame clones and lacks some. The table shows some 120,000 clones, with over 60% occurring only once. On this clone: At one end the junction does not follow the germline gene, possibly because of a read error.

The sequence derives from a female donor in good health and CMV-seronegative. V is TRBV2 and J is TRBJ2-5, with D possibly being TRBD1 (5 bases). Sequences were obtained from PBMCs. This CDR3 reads CASSVTVVREAQYF. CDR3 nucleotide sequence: TGTGCCAGCAGTGTGACAGTTGTAAGAGAGGCCCAGTACTTC.